The T cell receptor beta chain under discussion was sequenced for a study of blood T cell repertoires in COVID-19. Study at large: The United States, Italy and Spain were the sources of the acute and convalescent COVID-19 samples. Nucleic acid was either cDNA or gDNA, and it came from T cells, B-cell-depleted T cells, or PBMCs.

As originally analysed: The assay estimated nucleated cells by amplifying reference gene primers. Profiled with immunoSEQ multiplex PCR; TCRdb holds only in-frame clones, not every one. V and J calls and clone size follow that table, whereas D and trimming were derived from the DNA. The top ten clones hold about 2.1% of a sample with 100,000 to 150,000 clones, 60% to 85% of them seen once. The V end was cut by 4 bases, the J end by 6 bases, with 16 bases between. CDR3 length: 14 residues. Germline lookup yields CDR1 MNHEY and CDR2 SVGAGI. The TCR comes from a man between 65 and 79 years old with acute or convalescent COVID-19. The source material was peripheral blood. The rearrangement joins TRBV6-5 to TRBJ2-7, with D perhaps matching TRBD1 (6 bases). The CDR3 DNA reads as TGTGCCAGCAGTTTGGGACGGACAGTCGGCGAGCAGTACTTC. The encoded protein is CASSLGRTVGEQYF.